The clone carrying this TCR beta chain was seen repeatedly, ten times or more. Its specificity is unknown. The data derive from a study of beta chain features in type 1 diabetes. Notes on the study in general: TCRB CDR3s were moderately but significantly shorter in Type 1 diabetes patients in all four CD4+ subsets.

Expressed TCRB transcripts were sequenced, since all the RNA that had been isolated was reverse transcribed. Using immunoSEQ multiplex PCR, the repertoire was profiled, and TCRdb retains in-frame clones only, with some absent. Among roughly 150,000 clones listed, roughly 9% were seen once. Germline CDR1 SGHDN, CDR2 FVKESK. V was shortened by 3 bases and J by 6 bases, with 6 bases between the two germline ends. The CDR3 has 11 residues. Specimen: central memory CD4+ T cells from blood. The sequence was obtained from a woman aged 30 to 39 with type 1 diabetes. The J gene is TRBJ2-7, the V gene TRBV14; no clear D. The CDR3 nucleotides are TGTGCCAGCAGCCATCATAGCGAGCAGTACTTC. This gives the protein CASSHHSEQYF.